This entry describes one TCR beta chain. This receptor's antigen is unknown. No base-level quality is on record; no much larger clone is a single base apart. Reading the germline V gene gives CDR1 LGHNA and CDR2 YNFKEQ. Its CDR3 holds 15 amino acids, cysteine through phenylalanine. The only DNA kept is the CDR3, 45 bases in frame from the first base. Trimming removed 0 bases from V and 3 bases from J, leaving 11 bases between the germline ends. Patients with autoimmune disease history or receiving systemic immunosuppression were excluded from the trial. Peripheral blood for TCR sequencing was collected from all dose cohorts at baseline, on cycle 4 day 1, and on cycle 7 day 1. Samples came from an open-label, multicenter, first-in-human phase I dose-escalation trial of ivuxolimab. Adults with locally advanced or metastatic melanoma, renal cell carcinoma, hepatocellular carcinoma or head and neck squamous cell carcinoma were enrolled in the trial. Before TCR sequencing, CD4+ and CD8+ T cells were separately sorted from peripheral blood.

The data were obtained in a study of OX40 agonist ivuxolimab in advanced cancers. Study-level background: The costimulatory receptor OX40 (CD134) was targeted by ivuxolimab, a fully human IgG2 agonistic monoclonal antibody. Intravenous ivuxolimab was administered to patients every 2 weeks at six dose levels: 0.01, 0.1, 0.3, 1.5, 3 and 10 mg/kg. Among the roughly 50 dose-escalation patients, around 19 had hepatocellular carcinoma, roughly 15 melanoma, 9 renal cell carcinoma and 9 head and neck cancer. The dose-escalation cohort was around 84% male with a mean age of about 60 years, ranging from about 20 to 80. Patients were allowed to have had prior anti-PD-1, anti-PD-L1 or anti-CTLA-4 therapy, and 40% to 45% of the dose-escalation patients had previously received checkpoint inhibitors. Partial responses occurred in three dose-escalation patients, of whom one had hepatocellular carcinoma and two had cutaneous melanoma. Peripheral TCRbeta sequencing aimed to test whether ivuxolimab altered TCR sequence diversity and caused clonal T-cell expansion. The monotherapy dose-escalation portion (N of about 50 patients) of the phase I ivuxolimab trial is reported in the paper. Beyond this particular receptor, the publication reports: Clonal expansion of both CD4+ and CD8+ blood T cells was observed from baseline to week 6 at doses 0.1 to 3.0 mg/kg. Low levels of normalized T-cell clonal expansion were also seen in some nonresponding patients. The antigen specificity of the peripheral T cells that underwent clonal expansion was not determined. Partial responders in the 0.1-3.0 mg/kg groups had among the lowest normalized peripheral clonal expansion, especially among CD8+ T cells. After ivuxolimab, more expanded clones were found on average in CD8+ T cells than in CD4+ T cells.

To sequence the TCRbeta CDR3 region, genomic DNA was isolated from the sorted cells. TCRbeta CDR3 regions were sequenced using the immunoSEQ Assay. Imported from immuneACCESS, the table was reduced by TCRdb to in-frame sequences with V and J called. These copies leave out some clones; in studies compared against another copy, an unresolved V gene accounts for under half, and the cause of the remainder is not known. This sample comprises about 84,000 clones, more than 70% of them detected only once. Of the sample, around 0.18% is held by the ten largest clones. The TCR originated in an adult with an advanced solid tumor such as melanoma, head and neck, liver or kidney cancer. This receptor chain uses TRBV4-2 and TRBJ1-1, and the D gene may be TRBD1, 5 bases matching. Material: CD4+ or CD8+ T cells sorted from blood, obtained in a trial of the OX40 agonist ivuxolimab. The bases are TGTGCCAGCAGCCAAGAATGGGGAGGGGACACTGAAGCTTTCTTT. It codes for CASSQEWGGDTEAFF.